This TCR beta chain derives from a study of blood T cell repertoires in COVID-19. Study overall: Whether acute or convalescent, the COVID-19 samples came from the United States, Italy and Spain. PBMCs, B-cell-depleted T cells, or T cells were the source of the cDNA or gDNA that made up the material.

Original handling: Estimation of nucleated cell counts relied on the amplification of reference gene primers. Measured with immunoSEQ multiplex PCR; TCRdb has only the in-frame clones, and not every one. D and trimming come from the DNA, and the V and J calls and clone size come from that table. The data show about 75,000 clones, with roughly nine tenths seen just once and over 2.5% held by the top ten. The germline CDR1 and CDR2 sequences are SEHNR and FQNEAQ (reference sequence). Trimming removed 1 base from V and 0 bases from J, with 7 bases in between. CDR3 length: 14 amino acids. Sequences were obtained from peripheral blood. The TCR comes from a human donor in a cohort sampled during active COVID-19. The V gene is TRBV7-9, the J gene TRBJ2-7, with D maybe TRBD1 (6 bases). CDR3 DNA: TGTGCCAGCAGCTTAGGGACAGCCTCCTACGAGCAGTACTTC. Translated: CASSLGTASYEQYF.